This TCR beta chain was identified during a study of blood T cell repertoires in COVID-19 (dated by TCRdb to 2020 to 2021). A note on the overall study: The collaborator samples originated in the United States, Italy and Spain and spanned the acute and convalescent phases of COVID-19. The prospective study material was composed of cDNA or gDNA derived from T cells, B-cell-depleted T cells, or PBMCs. Subjects who had been exposed to COVID-19, were actively infected with it, or had recovered from it provided the deeply sampled blood TCRbeta repertoires that made up the dataset. The repertoires were released in a freely available public database meant as a resource for research on the immune response to SARS-CoV-2. The samples were drawn from two sources: the first 160 participants of the ongoing ImmuneRACE study, and fewer than 1,500 subjects contributed by 6 global collaborators. A de-identified subject ID, COVID-19 status, age in years and sex were almost always included in the sample metadata. Where available, HLA class I and class II types were obtained from metadata supplied by the sample provider rather than from assay-based typing. Broader findings and caveats from the paper: How much clinical and demographic metadata was included differed by source and by participant, and the metadata was provided uncurated.

The germline V gene sets CDR1 to SGHRS and CDR2 to YFSETQ. Counted from cysteine to phenylalanine, this CDR3 has 14 amino acids. Kept here is only the CDR3 DNA, which spans 42 bases and is read in frame from base 1. Trimming at the junction amounts to 4 bases on V and 4 bases on J, and the germline ends lie 12 bases apart. In regard to this clone: Its specific antigen is unknown. No per-base quality is available; no much larger clone lies one base away.

Enrolling through a virtual design, the prospective study's participants ranged in age from roughly 18 to 100 years and lived across about two dozen United States geographic areas. To assign participants to cohorts, the prospective study relied on clinical history that participants themselves reported in a screening survey and a study questionnaire. In the prospective study, whole blood, serum and a nasopharyngeal or oropharyngeal swab were collected from each participant by mobile phlebotomists. Over a roughly 2-month period, participants in the prospective study had the option of providing additional blood draws and questionnaires. Before DNA extraction, prospective study blood samples were shipped either frozen or at room temperature. The immunoSEQ Assay, a bias-controlled multiplex PCR, was used to amplify TCRbeta CDR3 regions from genomic DNA. The original methods were these. The number of nucleated cells in each sample was estimated by amplification of reference gene primers within the assay. To quantify the absolute abundance of each unique TCRbeta CDR3 rearrangement, sequence reads were collapsed and filtered. For each sample, productive Simpson clonality was calculated as the square root of Simpson's diversity index over productive rearrangements. The table was pulled from immuneACCESS by TCRdb, which kept in-frame rearrangements only. Such tables lose some clones; where checked, under half of the loss comes from unresolved V genes, and the rest has no known cause. That table gives V, J and clone size, and the DNA gave D and trimming. Present in this sample are 250,000 or so clones, 75% to 90% of which were seen just once. The ten largest clones take up over 3.5% of the sample.

The chain couples TRBV5-1 to TRBJ2-1, and perhaps TRBD1 as D gene, on 6 matching bases. This receptor was identified in a woman in her 30s with acute COVID-19. Sample: PBMCs or T cells enriched from blood (not recorded which). CDR3 sequence: CASSAYREYNEQFF. The nucleotides read TGCGCCAGCAGCGCGTACAGGGAATACAATGAGCAGTTCTTC.